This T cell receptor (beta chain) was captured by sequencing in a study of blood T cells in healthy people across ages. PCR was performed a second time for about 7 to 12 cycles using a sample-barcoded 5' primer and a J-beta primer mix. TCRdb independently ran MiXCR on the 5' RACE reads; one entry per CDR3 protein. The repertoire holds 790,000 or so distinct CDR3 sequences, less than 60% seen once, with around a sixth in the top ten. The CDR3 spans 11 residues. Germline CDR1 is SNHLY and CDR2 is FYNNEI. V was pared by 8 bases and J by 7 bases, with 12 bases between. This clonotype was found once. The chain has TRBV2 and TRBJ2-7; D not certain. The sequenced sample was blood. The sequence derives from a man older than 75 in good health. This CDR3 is CASALGLEQYF. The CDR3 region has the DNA TGTGCCAGCGCGCTAGGTCTTGAGCAGTACTTC.